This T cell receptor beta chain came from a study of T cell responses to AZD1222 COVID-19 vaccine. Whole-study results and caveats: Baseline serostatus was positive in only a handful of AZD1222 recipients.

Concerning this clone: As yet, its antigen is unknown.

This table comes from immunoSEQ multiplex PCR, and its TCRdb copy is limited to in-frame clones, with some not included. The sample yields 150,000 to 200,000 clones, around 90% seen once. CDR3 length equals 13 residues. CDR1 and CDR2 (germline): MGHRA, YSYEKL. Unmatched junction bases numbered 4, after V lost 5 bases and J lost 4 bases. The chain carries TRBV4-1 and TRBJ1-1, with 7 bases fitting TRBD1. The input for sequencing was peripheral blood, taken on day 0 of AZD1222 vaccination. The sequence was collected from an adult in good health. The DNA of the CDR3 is TGCGCCAGCAGCACCCCAGGGGGCACTGAAGCTTTCTTT. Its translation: CASSTPGGTEAFF.